The 16 T cell receptor beta chains below all came from one sample that was sequenced in a study of response to subunit inactivated influenza vaccine. Using its own MiXCR run on the RT-PCR reads, TCRdb lists one record per CDR3 protein. Altogether 170,000 or so distinct CDR3 sequences are present, 9.5% to 12% being singletons, with the ten largest covering roughly a third. Sequenced here: CD8+ T cells sorted from PBMCs, sampled 23 to 25 months after vaccination. The receptors here all came from a man between 50 and 75 years old who received an inactivated influenza vaccine.

This clonotype has only a few counts. The chain has TRBV27 and TRBJ2-7; D ambiguous. This CDR3 is built from 13 residues. In germline, CDR1 is MNHEY, CDR2 SMNVEV (reference sequence). V was shortened by 5 bases and J by 3 bases, with 11 bases between the two germline ends. In DNA form, the CDR3 reads TGTGCCAGCAGTCCGGGTCAGAACTACGAGCAGTACTTC. Translating it yields CASSPGQNYEQYF.

The V gene is TRBV20-1, the J gene TRBJ1-1; D might be TRBD1 (5 bases). The germline CDR1 and CDR2 sequences are DFQATT and SNEGSKA (reference sequence). The CDR3 sequence is 12 residues long. The V end lost 4 bases, the J end lost 5 bases, and 11 bases lay between the germline ends. The CDR3 region is CSAIRVGTEAFF. The CDR3 bases are TGCAGTGCTATCAGGGTGGGTACTGAAGCTTTCTTT.

This clonotype has just a few counts. This sequence joins TRBV7-9 and TRBJ1-1; maybe TRBD1 (5 bases). Trimming took off 1 base at V and 4 bases at J, with 13 bases between the two ends. The CDR3 is 15 amino acids. Germline loops: CDR1 SEHNR, CDR2 FQNEAQ (reference sequence). CDR3 nucleotides: TGTGCCAGCAGCTTAGGTACAGGTTGGATCACTGAAGCTTTCTTT. It encodes CASSLGTGWITEAFF. The full variable domain, with the rest looked up from reference TRBV7-9 and TRBJ1-1, is DTGVSQNPRHKITKRGQNVTFRCDPISEHNRLYWYRQTLGQGPEFLTYFQNEAQLEKSRLLSDRFSAERPKGSFSTLEIQRTEQGDSAMYLCASSLGTGWITEAFFGQGTRLTVV.

This clonotype has ten or more counts. The chain has TRBV12-5 and TRBJ2-3, with 7 bases lining up with TRBD1. Germline CDR1 LGHNT, CDR2 FRNRAP. CDR3 size: 15 residues. V gave up 1 base and J gave up 2 bases; unmatched junction bases: 3. CDR3 in amino acids: CASGLDRGLTDTQYF. CDR3 in DNA: TGTGCTAGTGGTTTGGACAGGGGCCTCACAGATACGCAGTATTTT.

This clonotype was detected a few times. The chain links TRBV6-2 or TRBV6-3 to TRBJ2-2; 11 bases match TRBD2. The CDR3 extends over 21 amino acids. Germline V gene data show CDR1 as MNHEY and CDR2 as SVGEGT. With 2 bases clipped from V and 2 bases from J, the junction kept 16 bases outside the gene matches. The CDR3 DNA reads as TGTGCCAGCAGTTACCGGTCCGTTGATTTAGCGGGAGGGACTAACACCGGGGAGCTGTTTTTT. As protein: CASSYRSVDLAGGTNTGELFF.

This clonotype was seen a handful of times. J is TRBJ2-4 and V is TRBV7-8; D is perhaps TRBD1 (6 bases). Germline assignment: CDR1 SGHVS and CDR2 FQNEAQ. This CDR3 has 15 amino acids. Deletions cut 4 bases from V and 3 bases from J, with 13 bases between. The CDR3 reads CASSSPQGSKNIQYF. In DNA, the CDR3 is TGTGCCAGCAGCTCACCACAGGGAAGCAAAAACATTCAGTACTTC.

This chain uses TRBV12-3 or TRBV12-4 with TRBJ2-7, with D hard to call. Trimming removed 1 base from V and 0 bases from J, with 10 bases in between. The CDR3 runs 15 residues. The CDR3 coding sequence is TGTGCCAGCAGTTTAGGTCACAGTCCCTCCTACGAGCAGTACTTC. It yields the protein CASSLGHSPSYEQYF.

The chain couples TRBV6-2 or TRBV6-3 to TRBJ1-3, with 9 bases fitting TRBD1. V lost 7 bases to trimming and J lost 0 bases; unmatched junction nucleotides: 7. CDR3 length: 16 residues. Germline CDR1 is MNHEY and CDR2 is SVGEGT. The CDR3 is CASNNRDRASGNTIYF. CDR3 DNA sequence: TGTGCCAGCAACAACCGGGACAGGGCCTCTGGAAACACCATATATTTT.

This clonotype was found a few times. V gene TRBV5-6 combines with J gene TRBJ2-7, with TRBD2 as a possible D gene (5 bases). Trimming shortened V by 1 base and J by 4 bases, and 18 bases separated the two germline ends. The CDR3 covers 16 residues. From germline, CDR1 is SGHDT and CDR2 YYEEEE. The CDR3 spells CASSLLEQTRDYEQYF. The CDR3 DNA sequence: TGTGCCAGCAGCTTGTTGGAGCAAACACGGGATTACGAGCAGTACTTC.

The rearrangement links TRBV12-3 or TRBV12-4 to TRBJ1-4; D unresolved. Trimming removed 1 base at V and 3 bases at J, with 3 bases between. The CDR3 contains 13 residues. DNA for the CDR3: TGTGCCAGCAGTTTAGTCCCTAATGAAAAACTGTTTTTT. This gives the protein CASSLVPNEKLFF.

This clonotype was observed a handful of times. The gene calls are TRBV4-3 and TRBJ2-1; 8 bases fit TRBD2. This CDR3 is 14 amino acids long. Trimming removed 0 bases from V and 15 bases from J; junction bases left unmatched: 10. The germline CDR1 and CDR2 sequences are LGHNA and YSLEER. CDR3 residues: CASSQDVTSADSFF. The CDR3 DNA follows: TGCGCCAGCAGCCAAGACGTGACTAGCGCGGATTCGTTCTTC.

This clonotype appeared a few times. The chain joins TRBV6-1 to TRBJ2-1; D may be TRBD2 (5 bases). The germline V gene encodes CDR1 MNHNS and CDR2 SASEGT. The CDR3 is 15 residues long. The V gene lost 6 bases and the J gene lost 3 bases, with 15 bases spanning the gap. The CDR3 DNA follows: TGTGCCAGCAGCTCCGGGCCGGGGTACTACAATGAGCAGTTCTTC. It specifies CASSSGPGYYNEQFF.

The chain carries TRBV11-2 and TRBJ2-4; 7 nucleotides match TRBD1. In germline, CDR1 is SGHAT, CDR2 FQNNGV. The CDR3 consists of 12 residues. V dropped 5 bases and J dropped 10; count of bases not matched to a gene: 5. CDR3 sequence (DNA): TGTGCCAGCAGCCCAACAGGGGCTATTCAGTACTTC. This translates into CASSPTGAIQYF.

The chain links TRBV6-5 to TRBJ2-3, with D perhaps matching TRBD1 or TRBD2 (5 bases each). The germline V gene encodes CDR1 MNHEY and CDR2 SVGAGI. CDR3 length: 18 amino acids. The V end lost 0 bases, the J end lost 0 bases, and 16 bases lay between the germline ends. As DNA, the CDR3 is TGTGCCAGCAGTTACTCGTTATACGGGACCCAGAGCACAGATACGCAGTATTTT. As protein: CASSYSLYGTQSTDTQYF.

CDR3 sequence reads: CASILKGPVSNTGELFF. The CDR3 bases are TGTGCCAGCATCCTAAAGGGTCCGGTCTCCAACACCGGGGAGCTGTTTTTT. V gene TRBV21-1 combines with J gene TRBJ2-2. TRBV21-1 is designated a pseudogene. This CDR3 has 17 amino acids.

This clonotype was seen ten or more times. V gene TRBV28 combines with J gene TRBJ2-7; 9 positions match TRBD1. Germline CDR1 and CDR2: MDHEN and SYDVKM. The V segment lost 6 bases and the J segment 2 bases; nucleotides outside the gene matches: 20. The CDR3 spans 19 residues. The CDR3 DNA follows: TGTGCCAGCAGGCCCCCACCATTGAACAGGGGGCAGGACCCCTACGAGCAGTACTTC. Protein: CASRPPPLNRGQDPYEQYF.